The clone carrying this TCR beta chain has ten or more counts. Its antigen is currently unknown. Other DNA sequences in the sample encode the same CDR3. These data are taken from a study of metastatic and nonmetastatic thyroid tumors. Study details: It was across blood and tumor or nodule tissue from malignant and benign thyroid patients that repertoires were compared. The study, taken as a whole, reports: It was reportedly found that TCR beta diversity was significantly higher in malignant thyroid tumors than in benign nodules, a difference seen in both blood and tumor samples.

No patient received treatment before thyroid surgery. Under the authors' procedure: What underpinned the distant-metastasis classifier for papillary thyroid cancer was the set of CDR3 differences across clinicopathological groups. Via MiXCR, TCRdb re-called the PCR reads. TCRdb assigned the V and J calls; the authors' analysis was not used. This sample has about 20,000 clones, with roughly 16% found just once. CDR3 length equals 14 residues. Per the germline V gene, CDR1 is SGHRS and CDR2 is YFSETQ. V lost 5 bases and J lost 4; bases outside the gene matches: 4. Sequenced input: tumor tissue. The gene calls are TRBV5-1 and TRBJ1-3, with TRBD1 identical over 9 bases. This receptor was obtained from a female donor with papillary thyroid cancer or a benign thyroid nodule (not recorded which). Some clones in this sample may be carry-over from other donors' samples. The CDR3 sequence is CASRGTGPGNTIYF. The CDR3 nucleotides are TGCGCCAGCAGGGGGACAGGGCCCGGAAACACCATATATTTT. Looking up the rest from reference TRBV5-1 and TRBJ1-3 gives the full variable domain: KAGVTQTPRYLIKTRGQQVTLSCSPISGHRSVSWYQQTPGQGLQFLFEYFSETQRNKGNFPGRFSGRQFSNSRSEMNVSTLELGDSALYLCASRGTGPGNTIYFGEGSWLTVV.